The rows below give T cell receptor beta chains drawn from one sample of a study of T cell changes during pregnancy in multiple sclerosis. Assay: immunoSEQ multiplex PCR; the TCRdb copy retains only in-frame clones and omits some. The sample holds 45,000 to 70,000 clones, approximately 90% seen once. Material: CD4+ T cells from peripheral blood mononuclear cells, obtained after pregnancy. The origin of the receptors is a female donor in good health, enrolled as a control in a pregnancy study. CDR3s include the opening cysteine and the closing phenylalanine or tryptophan. D genes are given only for firm matches. Clone size is given for some rows only: seen once, a few or many times, or a class if the clone is expanded.

TRBD1,TRBJ2-7,-,TRBV5-8,TGTGCCAGCAGCTTGGCCGGGACAGGACCCTACGAGCAGTACTTC,CASSLAGTGPYEQYF
TRBD1,TRBJ2-1,-,TRBV9,TGTGCCAGCAGCGTAGACGACAGGGGTTACAATGAGCAGTTCTTC,CASSVDDRGYNEQFF
TRBD1,TRBJ1-4,-,TRBV6-1,TGTGCCACCGCGACAGGGGGCAGTGAAAAACTGTTTTTT,CATATGGSEKLFF
-,TRBJ2-5,once,TRBV7-6,TGTGCCAGCAGCCCAGCGCAGGGGATTCAAGAGACCCAGTACTTC,CASSPAQGIQETQYF
-,TRBJ1-5,-,TRBV7-5,TGTGCCAGTCAACTTCTCCAGCCCCAGCATTTT,CASQLLQPQHF
-,TRBJ2-2,-,TRBV7-7,TGTGCTAGCAGCTTAGTGGCAGGGGATGGGACCGGGGAGCTGTTTTTT,CASSLVAGDGTGELFF
-,TRBJ1-2,-,TRBV5-6,TGTGCCAGCAGCTTGGACATATACTATGGCTACACCTTC,CASSLDIYYGYTF
TRBD2,TRBJ2-3,-,TRBV4-1,TGCGCCAGCAGCCCTCCCCGACTAGCGGGGGGGGATACGCAGTATTTT,CASSPPRLAGGDTQYF
TRBD1,TRBJ1-6,-,TRBV28,TGTGCCAGCAGCCAATTGGACAGGGGCCCAAATTCACCCCTCCACTTT,CASSQLDRGPNSPLHF
-,TRBJ1-1,-,TRBV27,TGTGCCAGCAGTTCGGGACTATCGAACACTGAAGCTTTCTTT,CASSSGLSNTEAFF
-,TRBJ1-6,-,TRBV7-2,TGTGCCAGCAGCTTGATCGGGGGTCGGTATTCACCCCTCCACTTT,CASSLIGGRYSPLHF
-,TRBJ2-2,-,TRBV6-6,TGTGCCAGCAGTTACCGGGGGGCGGACACCGGGGAGCTGTTTTTT,CASSYRGADTGELFF
-,TRBJ1-3,-,TRBV28,TGTGCCAGCAGTCCCCCCCCGGGGGGATCGGGTGGAAACACCATATATTTT,CASSPPPGGSGGNTIYF
-,TRBJ2-5,-,TRBV7-8,TGTGCCAGCAGCTCGGACTACAGAGAGACCCAGTACTTC,CASSSDYRETQYF
-,TRBJ1-2,-,TRBV5-1,TGCGCCAGCAGCTTGGCTCTCCAAGCCCCTAACTATGGCTACACCTTC,CASSLALQAPNYGYTF
-,TRBJ1-6,-,TRBV2,TGTGCCAGCAGTGGTGAGGGTAATTCACCCCTCCACTTT,CASSGEGNSPLHF
-,TRBJ2-3,-,TRBV7-2,TGTGCCAGCAGCTCTGTCCTGGGGCTGGATACGCAGTATTTT,CASSSVLGLDTQYF
TRBD1,TRBJ2-7,-,TRBV5-5,TGTGCCAGCAGCACCTCGGGGACAGGCCCATACGAGCAGTACTTC,CASSTSGTGPYEQYF